The 22 T cell receptor beta chains listed next were all sequenced from one sample in a study of blood T cell repertoires in COVID-19. Using immunoSEQ multiplex PCR, the repertoire was profiled, and TCRdb retains in-frame clones only, with some absent. The repertoire holds about 150,000 clones, roughly nine tenths seen once, with over 4% in the top ten. The sample taken for sequencing was PBMCs or T cells enriched from blood (not recorded which). The receptor source for this set is a woman aged 40 to 50 who had been exposed to COVID-19.

The chain carries TRBV21-1 and TRBJ2-3; the tabulated D call, TRBD2, remains unverified against the DNA. TRBV21-1 is noted as a pseudogene. The CDR3 is made up of 15 amino acids. Here the CDR3 DNA reads TGTGCCAGCAGCAAATCGCGGCGGAGAACAGATACGCAGTATTTT. It codes for CASSKSRRRTDTQYF.

V is TRBV27 and J is TRBJ2-2; weak D call: TRBD1 (6 bases). The CDR3 length is 16 residues. Germline CDR1 and CDR2: MNHEY and SMNVEV (reference sequence). Trimming removed 6 bases at V and 6 bases at J, with 20 bases between. The CDR3 protein is CASRRNREWGAGELFF. CDR3 in DNA: TGTGCCAGCAGACGGAACAGGGAATGGGGCGCCGGGGAGCTGTTTTTT.

V gene TRBV19 combines with J gene TRBJ1-6, with a possible D match to TRBD1 (5 bases). The CDR3 runs 17 residues. Germline V gene data show CDR1 as LNHDA and CDR2 as SQIVND (reference sequence). V gave up 3 bases and J gave up 0 bases, with 12 bases separating them. CDR3 sequence: CASSIAQASSYNSPLHF. The CDR3, as DNA: TGTGCCAGTAGTATCGCACAGGCGAGCTCCTATAATTCACCCCTCCACTTT.

The gene calls are TRBV21-1 and TRBJ1-2. TRBV21-1 is an annotated pseudogene. This CDR3 is 12 amino acids long. The CDR3 region is CASIPGAYGYTF. CDR3 in DNA: TGTGCCAGCATCCCGGGAGCCTATGGCTACACCTTC.

V and J are TRBV6-5 and TRBJ2-1; the match to TRBD1 covers 7 bases. Germline CDR1 is MNHEY and CDR2 is SVGAGI. V lost 3 bases and J lost 5; bases outside the gene matches: 4. There are 14 residues in the CDR3. The CDR3 is CASSYYDRDNEQFF. CDR3 DNA sequence: TGTGCCAGCAGTTATTACGACAGGGACAATGAGCAGTTCTTC.

The rearrangement uses TRBV7-8 and TRBJ1-4, with D maybe TRBD1 (5 bases). The V end was cut by 1 base, the J end by 8 bases, with 14 bases between. Germline V gene lookup returns CDR1 SGHVS and CDR2 FQNEAQ. The CDR3 is 15 residues long. The CDR3 DNA reads TGTGCCAGCAGCTTAGGGATTGCTCCAGGGGAAAAACTGTTTTTT. Amino acid sequence: CASSLGIAPGEKLFF.

The chain employs TRBV25-1 and TRBJ1-1, with 10 bases lining up with TRBD1. This CDR3 is 15 amino acids long. Germline CDR1 reads MGHDK; CDR2 reads SYGVNS. J was trimmed by 2 bases and V by 3 bases; bases with no gene match: 3. The DNA for the CDR3 is TGTGCCAGCAGTGAGACAGGGGGCGTAAACACTGAAGCTTTCTTT. Translation gives CASSETGGVNTEAFF.

V usage is TRBV27 and J usage is TRBJ1-1; D is uncertain. In germline, CDR1 is MNHEY, CDR2 SMNVEV (reference sequence). V lost 6 bases to trimming and J lost 1 base, with 12 bases between them. The CDR3 contains 14 residues. The CDR3 protein is CASRRMAGNTEAFF. CDR3 nucleotides: TGTGCCAGCAGGCGGATGGCGGGGAACACTGAAGCTTTCTTT.

CDR3 in DNA: TGTGCCAGCAGCTTAGGGGCTGGACAAGAGACCCAGTACTTC. Translation: CASSLGAGQETQYF. The V call is TRBV7-6, the J call TRBJ2-5; D is undetermined. This CDR3 is built from 14 residues. Between the trimmed V and J ends, which lost 1 base and 2 bases, there was a span of 8 bases. Looked up from germline, CDR1 is SGHVS and CDR2 is FNYEAQ. The full variable domain, with the rest looked up from reference TRBV7-6 and TRBJ2-5, is GAGVSQSPRYKVTKRGQDVALRCDPISGHVSLYWYRQALGQGPEFLTYFNYEAQQDKSGLPNDRFSAERPEGSISTLTIQRTEQRDSAMYRCASSLGAGQETQYFGPGTRLLVL.

The chain combines TRBV6-5 with TRBJ2-5; 7 bases fit TRBD1. The J segment lost 2 bases and the V segment lost 3 bases, leaving 6 bases of the junction unmatched. The germline CDR1 and CDR2 sequences are MNHEY and SVGAGI. There are 15 residues in the CDR3. CDR3 sequence (DNA): TGTGCCAGCAGTTATAAGTTGGGACAGCAAGAGACCCAGTACTTC. It translates to CASSYKLGQQETQYF.

This chain links TRBV10-3 with TRBJ2-3, with 11 bases identical to TRBD2. The CDR3 has 16 amino acids. V lost 4 bases to trimming and J lost 4 bases; unmatched junction nucleotides: 7. Germline lookup yields CDR1 ENHRY and CDR2 SYGVKD. The CDR3 is CAISATSGRYSDTQYF. CDR3 sequence (DNA): TGTGCCATCAGTGCCACTAGCGGGAGATATTCAGATACGCAGTATTTT.

The chain links TRBV7-2 to TRBJ1-5; 7 bases are shared with TRBD1. Looked up from germline, CDR1 is SGHTA and CDR2 is FQGNSA. After removal of 3 bases from V and 4 bases from J, the junction contained 3 bases not matched to a gene. The CDR3 has 14 amino acids. The CDR3 DNA reads TGTGCCAGCAGCTTCACAGGGGTTAATCAGCCCCAGCATTTT. Protein product: CASSFTGVNQPQHF.

CDR3 amino acids: CASSLEAGARYGYTF. CDR3 nucleotides: TGCGCCAGCAGCTTGGAGGCAGGGGCTCGCTATGGCTACACCTTC. The chain links TRBV5-1 to TRBJ1-2; a possible D gene is TRBD1 (6 bases). In germline, CDR1 is SGHRS, CDR2 YFSETQ. This CDR3 is built from 15 residues. V was clipped by 0 bases and J by 4 bases, with 13 bases between them.

This clone was detected only a few times. The chain joins TRBV4-1 to TRBJ2-1, with D unclear. There are 15 residues in the CDR3. The germline gives CDR1 MGHRA, CDR2 YSYEKL. Trimming removed 1 base from V and 0 bases from J, with 7 bases in between. As DNA, the CDR3 is TGCGCCAGCAGCCAAGCTCTAGACTCCTACAATGAGCAGTTCTTC. Amino acid sequence: CASSQALDSYNEQFF.

The chain employs TRBV5-4 and TRBJ2-5; D gene uncertain. Trimming left V 0 bases short and J 0 bases short, with 6 bases between. The CDR3 runs 14 residues. Germline V gene lookup returns CDR1 SGHNT and CDR2 YYREEE (reference sequence). Here the CDR3 DNA reads TGTGCCAGCAGCTTGGCCGGGTACCAAGAGACCCAGTACTTC. It specifies CASSLAGYQETQYF.

This chain links TRBV6-5 with TRBJ2-3, with 7 bases fitting TRBD1. Germline values: CDR1 MNHEY, CDR2 SVGAGI. V trimming: 6 bases; J trimming: 0 bases; junction bases outside the gene matches: 6. The CDR3 has 15 amino acids. CDR3 protein: CASRTMTGSTDTQYF. The CDR3 region has the DNA TGTGCCAGCAGGACGATGACAGGGAGCACAGATACGCAGTATTTT.

The chain is built from TRBV7-2 and TRBJ1-2; D perhaps matches TRBD1 (5 bases). The germline V gene encodes CDR1 SGHTA and CDR2 FQGNSA. V dropped 8 bases and J dropped 3 bases, with 19 bases sitting between them. The CDR3 loop spans 15 amino acids. The chain's CDR3 is CASSSPGEGYYGYTF. For the CDR3, the DNA is TGTGCCAGCTCCTCTCCGGGGGAGGGGTACTATGGCTACACCTTC. Drawing the rest from reference TRBV7-2 and TRBJ1-2, the complete variable domain is GAGVSQSPSNKVTEKGKDVELRCDPISGHTALYWYRQSLGQGLEFLIYFQGNSAPDKSGLPSDRFSAERTGGSVSTLTIQRTQQEDSAVYLCASSSPGEGYYGYTFGSGTRLTVV.

The gene calls are TRBV5-8 and TRBJ1-2; 11 nucleotides align to TRBD1. The germline V gene encodes CDR1 SGHTS and CDR2 YDEGEE. Trimming at V came to 2 bases and at J to 6 bases, leaving 6 bases not matched to a gene. CDR3 size: 15 residues. In DNA form, the CDR3 reads TGTGCCAGCAGCTTCGCCGGGACAGGGGGTAATGGCTACACCTTC. Its translation is CASSFAGTGGNGYTF.

The rearrangement uses TRBV29-1 and TRBJ2-7, with D maybe TRBD1 (6 bases). V was trimmed by 2 bases and J by 2 bases, leaving 10 bases between them. The CDR3 length is 13 residues. CDR1 is SQVTM, CDR2 ANQGSEA, per germline. CDR3 sequence reads: CSVETGKTYEQYF. The CDR3 DNA follows: TGCAGCGTTGAAACAGGGAAGACCTACGAGCAGTACTTC.

The V and J genes are TRBV9 and TRBJ1-4; the match to TRBD1 covers 7 bases. From germline, CDR1 is SGDLS and CDR2 YYNGEE. J lost 3 bases, V lost 4 bases, and 9 bases had no gene match. This CDR3 comprises 16 residues. CDR3 loop: CASSRDRDSPNEKLFF. CDR3 DNA: TGTGCCAGCAGCCGAGACAGGGATTCTCCTAATGAAAAACTGTTTTTT.

The chain joins TRBV4-2 to TRBJ2-3, with a weak D call TRBD2 (6 bases). CDR3 length: 17 amino acids. Germline CDR1 LGHNA, CDR2 YNFKEQ. The V gene lost 0 bases and the J gene lost 4 bases, with 17 bases spanning the gap. The CDR3 spells CASSQEGRTGSADTQYF. In DNA, the CDR3 is TGTGCCAGCAGCCAAGAAGGTAGAACCGGGAGCGCAGATACGCAGTATTTT.

The rearrangement uses TRBV5-1 and TRBJ2-6; D ambiguous. V lost 6 bases and J lost 0, with 10 bases in between. Germline V gene sequence: CDR1 SGHRS, CDR2 YFSETQ. The CDR3 spans 15 residues. In DNA form, the CDR3 reads TGCGCCAGCACCATGCCCGGCTCTGGGGCCAACGTCCTGACTTTC. This encodes CASTMPGSGANVLTF.